One sample yielded the 8 T cell receptor beta chains listed below, sequenced in a study of tumor-infiltrating lymphocytes in localized non-small cell lung cancer. Generated by immunoSEQ multiplex PCR, the TCRdb table keeps only in-frame clones and is missing some. The profile shows roughly 6,800 clones, 55% to 75% of them singletons. Input material: uninvolved lung tissue not adjacent to the tumor. These receptor sequences come from a human donor with non-small cell lung cancer.

The chain employs TRBV11-2 and TRBJ2-7; perhaps TRBD2 as D (6 bases). This CDR3 has 14 residues. V lost 4 bases and J 2 bases, leaving 12 bases between the germline ends. Germline assignment: CDR1 SGHAT and CDR2 FQNNGV. The DNA for the CDR3 is TGTGCCAGCAGCTCCTCGGGACTTGCCTACGAGCAGTACTTC. It encodes CASSSSGLAYEQYF.

J is TRBJ2-7 and V is TRBV30, with a weak D call TRBD2 (6 bases). The germline gives CDR1 GTSNPN, CDR2 SVGIG (reference sequence). The CDR3 is 14 residues long. The ends were cut back, 2 bases at V and 2 bases at J, with 13 bases in the middle. Here the CDR3 DNA reads TGTGCCTGGAGTCGGAGGGGAAGCCCCTACGAGCAGTACTTC. The encoded protein is CAWSRRGSPYEQYF.

By sample fraction, this clone is medium-sized. CDR3 nucleotide sequence: TGTGCCAGCTTAATAACGGGGACAGGGGCTGAAAAACTGTTTTTT. It specifies CASLITGTGAEKLFF. The rearrangement joins TRBV6-1 to TRBJ1-4, with 10 bases matching TRBD1. Germline V gene data show CDR1 as MNHNS and CDR2 as SASEGT. J gave up 7 bases and V 8 bases, and 10 bases lay outside the gene matches. CDR3 length equals 15 residues.

The chain combines TRBV2 with TRBJ2-7; D gene unclear. CDR1 and CDR2 from the germline V gene are SNHLY and FYNNEI. The CDR3 contains 11 residues. Trimming removed 7 bases at V and 4 bases at J, with 8 bases between. The CDR3 protein is CASKGNYEQYF. Here the CDR3 DNA reads TGTGCCAGCAAGGGCAATTACGAGCAGTACTTC.

This chain connects TRBV30 to TRBJ1-2; D is possibly TRBD1 (6 bases). This CDR3 region has 14 residues. CDR1 and CDR2 (germline): GTSNPN, SVGIG (reference sequence). V gave up 3 bases and J gave up 2 bases, with 13 bases separating them. CDR3 in amino acids: CAWRGTYRNYGYTF. CDR3 DNA sequence: TGTGCCTGGAGAGGGACATACCGAAACTATGGCTACACCTTC.

This rearrangement joins TRBV6-1 to TRBJ2-1, with 8 bases that match TRBD2. The V gene end was trimmed by 3 bases and the J gene end by 3 bases; junction bases not matched to a gene: 7. Per the germline V gene, CDR1 is MNHNS and CDR2 is SASEGT. The CDR3 has 16 residues. The CDR3 sequence is CASSDPPGGIYNEQFF. The CDR3 DNA sequence: TGTGCCAGCAGTGATCCCCCGGGGGGGATCTACAATGAGCAGTTCTTC.

In its sample, this clone ranks as medium-sized. This rearrangement joins TRBV5-1 to TRBJ2-5; D remains ambiguous. The CDR3 is 13 residues long. Trimming took 1 base from V and 2 from J, leaving 6 bases between them. Germline assignment: CDR1 SGHRS and CDR2 YFSETQ. The CDR3: CASSLMGQETQYF. The CDR3 nucleotides are TGCGCCAGCAGCTTGATGGGGCAAGAGACCCAGTACTTC.

The chain carries TRBV5-1 and TRBJ2-5; D assignment may be TRBD1 or TRBD2 (5 bases each). Germline V gives CDR1 SGHRS, CDR2 YFSETQ. With 1 base removed from V and 3 bases from J, the gap between germline ends came to 13 bases. The CDR3 is 15 amino acids. This chain's CDR3 is CASSLQPRGEETQYF. For the CDR3, the DNA is TGCGCCAGCAGCTTGCAGCCCCGGGGCGAAGAGACCCAGTACTTC.